This is a list of T cell receptor beta chains from one sample in a study of blood T cell repertoires in COVID-19. Only in-frame clones appear in the TCRdb table, and some are missing; sequencing was by immunoSEQ multiplex PCR. This table holds under 300,000 clones, about 89% found once. Source material: PBMCs or T cells enriched from blood (not recorded which). Receptor source: a human donor in a cohort exposed to, infected with or recovered from COVID-19 (not recorded which). The donor label of this sample is uncertain. Both conserved end residues are part of each CDR3. The D gene is left open where the match is weak. Clone size is not always given. Where it is, it says once, few, many or a class for expanded clones.

d_gene: TRBD1; j_gene: TRBJ1-6; v_gene: TRBV27; abundance: -; CDR3aa: CASSLTRGSSYNSPLHF; CDR3nt: TGTGCCAGCAGTCTTACCAGGGGGAGCTCCTATAATTCACCCCTCCACTTT
d_gene: -; j_gene: TRBJ2-7; v_gene: TRBV2; abundance: -; CDR3aa: CASSGRQIFSYEQYF; CDR3nt: TGTGCCAGCAGTGGACGACAGATTTTTTCCTACGAGCAGTACTTC
d_gene: -; j_gene: TRBJ2-7; v_gene: TRBV19; abundance: -; CDR3aa: CASSPLGGSGSYEQYF; CDR3nt: TGTGCCAGTAGTCCCCTCGGGGGTAGCGGTTCGTACGAGCAGTACTTC
d_gene: TRBD1; j_gene: TRBJ1-2; v_gene: TRBV15; abundance: -; CDR3aa: CATSSRDRHWDGYTF; CDR3nt: TGTGCCACCAGCAGTCGGGACAGGCATTGGGATGGCTACACCTTC
d_gene: TRBD1; j_gene: TRBJ1-5; v_gene: TRBV30; abundance: -; CDR3aa: CAWSLGQGNQPQHF; CDR3nt: TGTGCCTGGAGCCTAGGACAGGGCAATCAGCCCCAGCATTTT
d_gene: -; j_gene: TRBJ2-6; v_gene: TRBV2; abundance: -; CDR3aa: CASSYDFLTSGANVLTF; CDR3nt: TGTGCCAGCAGCTACGATTTTCTCACCTCTGGGGCCAACGTCCTGACTTTC
d_gene: -; j_gene: TRBJ1-1; v_gene: TRBV5-1; abundance: -; CDR3aa: CASSPGQPNTEAFF; CDR3nt: TGCGCCAGCAGCCCAGGACAGCCGAACACTGAAGCTTTCTTT
d_gene: TRBD2; j_gene: TRBJ2-5; v_gene: TRBV5-6; abundance: -; CDR3aa: CASSLLAGGPQETQYF; CDR3nt: TGTGCCAGCAGCTTGCTGGCGGGGGGGCCCCAAGAGACCCAGTACTTC
d_gene: -; j_gene: TRBJ1-2; v_gene: TRBV5-1; abundance: once; CDR3aa: CASSETGTLYGYTF; CDR3nt: TGCGCCAGCAGCGAAACCGGGACACTCTATGGCTACACCTTC
d_gene: TRBD2; j_gene: TRBJ2-5; v_gene: TRBV2; abundance: -; CDR3aa: CASATPGGSLQETQYF; CDR3nt: TGTGCCAGTGCAACGCCGGGGGGGTCCCTTCAAGAGACCCAGTACTTC
d_gene: TRBD2; j_gene: TRBJ2-2; v_gene: TRBV30; abundance: -; CDR3aa: CAWSPSPGIAGGESGELFF; CDR3nt: TGTGCCTGGAGTCCATCTCCGGGGATAGCGGGGGGAGAGTCCGGGGAGCTGTTTTTT
d_gene: TRBD1; j_gene: TRBJ2-5; v_gene: TRBV5-1; abundance: -; CDR3aa: CASSAGQGGETQYF; CDR3nt: TGCGCCAGCAGCGCGGGACAGGGAGGAGAGACCCAGTACTTC
d_gene: -; j_gene: TRBJ1-1; v_gene: TRBV5-6; abundance: -; CDR3aa: CASSLIRARTEAFF; CDR3nt: TGTGCCAGCAGCTTGATCAGGGCTAGGACTGAAGCTTTCTTT
d_gene: -; j_gene: TRBJ2-2; v_gene: TRBV6-5; abundance: -; CDR3aa: CASSYSVRSTGELFF; CDR3nt: TGTGCCAGCAGTTACTCCGTCCGGAGCACCGGGGAGCTGTTTTTT
d_gene: -; j_gene: TRBJ1-2; v_gene: TRBV30; abundance: -; CDR3aa: CAWSLRRDYGYTF; CDR3nt: TGTGCCTGGAGTTTACGGAGGGACTATGGCTACACCTTC
d_gene: -; j_gene: TRBJ2-1; v_gene: TRBV2; abundance: -; CDR3aa: CASSAGIGNEQFF; CDR3nt: TGTGCCAGCAGTGCAGGGATCGGCAATGAGCAGTTCTTC